What follows are 30 T cell receptor beta chains derived from one specimen sequenced in a study of blood T cell repertoires in COVID-19. Sequencing used immunoSEQ multiplex PCR; TCRdb keeps in-frame clones, though not all of them. The sample lists about 430,000 clones, about 88% occurring once. The sample taken for sequencing was PBMCs or T cells enriched from blood (not recorded which). These receptors were obtained from a woman aged 18 to 35 who had been exposed to COVID-19.

The chain uses TRBV6-5 and TRBJ2-3; 7 bases agree with TRBD2. Per the germline V gene, CDR1 is MNHEY and CDR2 is SVGAGI. Unmatched junction bases numbered 6, after V lost 6 bases and J lost 0 bases. The CDR3 length is 15 residues. This chain's CDR3 is CASRASGISTDTQYF. CDR3 sequence (DNA): TGTGCCAGCAGGGCTAGCGGCATTAGCACAGATACGCAGTATTTT.

The V and J genes are TRBV30 and TRBJ1-5, with 9 bases fitting TRBD1. The germline CDR1 and CDR2 sequences are GTSNPN and SVGIG (reference sequence). This CDR3 contains 13 residues. With V trimmed by 5 bases and J by 4 bases, 3 bases remained unmatched. The CDR3 sequence: CAWGTGRNQPQHF. The CDR3 coding sequence is TGTGCCTGGGGGACAGGGAGGAATCAGCCCCAGCATTTT.

V gene TRBV29-1 combines with J gene TRBJ1-2; D call uncertain. Trimming stripped 1 base from V and 0 bases from J, with 6 bases between. Germline V lookup: CDR1 SQVTM, CDR2 ANQGSEA. The CDR3 has 13 amino acids. The CDR3 nucleotides read TGCAGCGTTGAAGCTAGCCCTAACTATGGCTACACCTTC. Protein sequence: CSVEASPNYGYTF.

The chain joins TRBV13 to TRBJ1-2; TRBD1 aligns across 7 bases. Germline V gene lookup returns CDR1 PRHDT and CDR2 FYEKMQ (reference sequence). The CDR3 is 14 residues long. The ends lost 4 bases at V and 4 bases at J; junction bases unmatched: 6. Written as DNA, the CDR3 is TGTGCCAGCAGCTCGAGACAGGGAGGCTATGGCTACACCTTC. This codes for CASSSRQGGYGYTF. The full variable domain, with the rest looked up from reference TRBV13 and TRBJ1-2, is AAGVIQSPRHLIKEKRETATLKCYPIPRHDTVYWYQQGPGQDPQFLISFYEKMQSDKGSIPDRFSAQQFSDYHSELNMSSLELGDSALYFCASSSRQGGYGYTFGSGTRLTVV.

The gene calls are TRBV3-1 (or the pseudogene TRBV3-2) and TRBJ2-1; possible D gene TRBD2, 5 bases. Germline CDR1 is LGHDT and CDR2 is YNNKEL (reference sequence). The CDR3 totals 13 residues. V lost 0 bases to trimming and J lost 12 bases, with 12 bases between them. The CDR3 sequence is CASSQDRMRVQFF. The CDR3 nucleotides are TGTGCCAGCAGCCAAGATAGGATGCGGGTGCAGTTCTTC.

The chain recombines TRBV5-1 with TRBJ2-7, with a weak D call TRBD2 (6 bases). This CDR3 has 17 amino acids. Germline V gene sequence: CDR1 SGHRS, CDR2 YFSETQ. V lost 0 bases to trimming and J lost 2 bases, with 18 bases between them. The CDR3 DNA reads as TGCGCCAGCAGCTTGGGCCCCCAGGCGGGGCCAACCTACGAGCAGTACTTC. Protein product: CASSLGPQAGPTYEQYF.

The gene calls are TRBV29-1 and TRBJ1-2, with D maybe TRBD1 (5 bases). The germline V gene has CDR1 SQVTM and CDR2 ANQGSEA. This CDR3 region has 13 residues. Trimming cost V 8 bases and J 0 bases, with 13 bases left between them. CDR3 in DNA: TGCAGCTCATGGGGGGAAGCTAACTATGGCTACACCTTC. Encoded protein: CSSWGEANYGYTF.

V usage is TRBV9 and J usage is TRBJ2-1; D might be TRBD2 (5 bases). With 3 bases removed from V and 0 bases from J, the gap between germline ends came to 19 bases. The germline V gene has CDR1 SGDLS and CDR2 YYNGEE. The CDR3 sequence is 18 residues long. DNA of the CDR3: TGTGCCAGCAGCGAGGAGGTCCTACGGGAAAGCTCCTACAATGAGCAGTTCTTC. It encodes CASSEEVLRESSYNEQFF. The complete variable domain, with remaining parts taken from reference TRBV9 and TRBJ2-1, reads DSGVTQTPKHLITATGQRVTLRCSPRSGDLSVYWYQQSLDQGLQFLIQYYNGEERAKGNILERFSAQQFPDLHSELNLSSLELGDSALYFCASSEEVLRESSYNEQFFGPGTRLTVL.

The table lists this clone with a few counts. V usage is TRBV7-2 and J usage is TRBJ1-2; D call uncertain. The CDR3 loop spans 18 amino acids. Germline V lookup: CDR1 SGHTA, CDR2 FQGNSA. V lost 0 bases and J 6 bases, leaving 23 bases between the germline ends. CDR3 nucleotide sequence: TGTGCCAGCAGCTTAGCGCTTTACCAACGCCGAAAACAGAATGGCTACACCTTC. Translated: CASSLALYQRRKQNGYTF.

To note about this clone: A single base separates this from a much larger clone, so it may be a read error. The genes are TRBV11-3 and TRBJ2-7, with TRBD1 identical over 7 bases. The V and J ends lost 6 bases and 3 bases, in that order; junction bases with no gene match: 5. CDR1 is SGHNT and CDR2 is YENEEA in the germline V gene. The CDR3 totals 13 residues. The CDR3 region is CASSLGQHYEQYF. CDR3 bases: TGTGCCAGCAGTTTGGGACAGCACTACGAGCAGTACTTC.

This chain links TRBV4-3 with TRBJ2-1, with 7 bases that match TRBD1. The CDR3 is 15 residues long. V trimming: 3 bases; J trimming: 6 bases; junction bases outside the gene matches: 8. From germline, CDR1 is LGHNA and CDR2 YSLEER. The DNA of the CDR3 is TGCGCCAGCAGCCACCTCGGACAGGTACGCAATGAGCAGTTCTTC. It translates to CASSHLGQVRNEQFF.

V usage is TRBV24-1 and J usage is TRBJ2-5; 8 bases align to TRBD1. Unmatched junction bases numbered 4, after V lost 3 bases and J lost 2 bases. Per the germline V gene, CDR1 is KGHDR and CDR2 is SFDVKD. The CDR3 consists of 15 residues. Written as DNA, the CDR3 is TGTGCCACCAGTGATGGCAGGGGGCTGCAAGAGACCCAGTACTTC. It specifies CATSDGRGLQETQYF.

The CDR3 loop is CASSPLQGGDTEAFF. CDR3 nucleotide sequence: TGTGCCAGCTCACCGTTACAGGGTGGGGACACTGAAGCTTTCTTT. This rearrangement joins TRBV18 to TRBJ1-1; D is perhaps TRBD1 (6 bases). The CDR3 contains 15 residues. CDR1 is KGHSH, CDR2 LQKENI, per germline. Trimming left V 3 bases short and J 3 bases short, with 14 bases between.

CDR3 residues: CASSPGQGITTNEKLFF. In nucleotides, the CDR3 is TGTGCCAGCTCACCGGGACAGGGGATTACAACTAATGAAAAACTGTTTTTT. The V gene is TRBV18, the J gene TRBJ1-4; TRBD1 agrees at 10 bases. CDR3 length equals 17 residues. Trimming removed 3 bases from V and 0 bases from J; junction bases left unmatched: 4. The germline gives CDR1 KGHSH, CDR2 LQKENI. Full variable domain (missing parts from reference TRBV18 and TRBJ1-4): NAGVMQNPRHLVRRRGQEARLRCSPMKGHSHVYWYRQLPEEGLKFMVYLQKENIIDESGMPKERFSAEFPKEGPSILRIQQVVRGDSAAYFCASSPGQGITTNEKLFFGSGTQLSVL.

This sequence joins TRBV28 and TRBJ2-7; weak D call: TRBD2 (5 bases). Germline CDR1 reads MDHEN; CDR2 reads SYDVKM. V was shortened by 8 bases and J by 5 bases, with 10 bases between the two germline ends. The CDR3 loop spans 11 amino acids. Here the CDR3 DNA reads TGTGCCAGCGAGGGTTTCGACGAGCAGTACTTC. Residues: CASEGFDEQYF.

The V gene is TRBV2, the J gene TRBJ2-2; 11 bases are a match to TRBD1. The CDR3 contains 17 residues. J was trimmed by 6 bases and V by 8 bases; bases with no gene match: 14. Germline V lookup: CDR1 SNHLY, CDR2 FYNNEI. As DNA, the CDR3 is TGTGCCAGCCGACGATATCGGACAGGGGGCGGATCCGGGGAGCTGTTTTTT. Residues: CASRRYRTGGGSGELFF. Full variable domain (outside the CDR3, taken from reference TRBV2 and TRBJ2-2): EPEVTQTPSHQVTQMGQEVILRCVPISNHLYFYWYRQILGQKVEFLVSFYNNEISEKSEIFDDQFSVERPDGSNFTLKIRSTKLEDSAMYFCASRRYRTGGGSGELFFGEGSRLTVL.

This clone came up once. This chain connects TRBV7-9 to TRBJ2-5; no definite D call. V shed 1 base and J shed 0 bases, with 9 bases lying between them. The CDR3 is made up of 15 amino acids. Looked up from germline, CDR1 is SEHNR and CDR2 is FQNEAQ (reference sequence). The CDR3 DNA is TGTGCCAGCAGCTTAGAATTCCGGTACCAAGAGACCCAGTACTTC. Translating gives CASSLEFRYQETQYF.

V is TRBV5-8 and J is TRBJ2-7, with D perhaps matching TRBD2 (5 bases). This CDR3 region has 14 residues. V was shortened by 4 bases and J by 1 base, with 12 bases between the two germline ends. The germline gives CDR1 SGHTS, CDR2 YDEGEE. In nucleotides, the CDR3 is TGTGCCAGCAGCGTAACTAGTTATTCCTACGAGCAGTACTTC. It translates to CASSVTSYSYEQYF.

This clone has only one observation. The chain couples TRBV7-8 to TRBJ1-2; no clear D. The V end lost 2 bases, the J end lost 8 bases, and 15 bases lay between the germline ends. The germline V gene encodes CDR1 SGHVS and CDR2 FQNEAQ. CDR3 length: 14 residues. CDR3 bases: TGTGCCAGCAGCTTATCGGCGGCCCGCGGAGGCTACACCTTC. This sequence encodes CASSLSAARGGYTF.

The chain links TRBV7-2 to TRBJ2-1; no reliable D call. The CDR3 length is 13 residues. Germline CDR1 is SGHTA and CDR2 is FQGNSA. Trimming stripped 1 base from V and 3 bases from J, with 4 bases between. CDR3: CASSLDYYNEQFF. In DNA, the CDR3 is TGTGCCAGCAGCTTAGACTACTACAATGAGCAGTTCTTC.

The chain carries TRBV5-6 and TRBJ1-2; 10 bases line up with TRBD1. V shed 2 bases and J 7 bases; nucleotides not matched to a gene: 14. Germline CDR1 and CDR2: SGHDT and YYEEEE. The CDR3 is made up of 17 amino acids. This CDR3 reads CASSLWAGTGDSFGYTF. DNA for the CDR3: TGTGCCAGCAGCTTATGGGCCGGGACAGGGGATTCCTTTGGCTACACCTTC.

The V and J genes are TRBV5-1 and TRBJ1-6, with D possibly being TRBD1 (5 bases). V dropped 0 bases and J dropped 8 bases, with 12 bases sitting between them. Germline loops: CDR1 SGHRS, CDR2 YFSETQ. The CDR3 contains 15 residues. CDR3 loop: CASSLDGGRYSPLHF. Written as DNA, the CDR3 is TGCGCCAGCAGCTTGGACGGGGGGAGGTATTCACCCCTCCACTTT. The variable domain in full, completed from reference TRBV5-1 and TRBJ1-6, reads KAGVTQTPRYLIKTRGQQVTLSCSPISGHRSVSWYQQTPGQGLQFLFEYFSETQRNKGNFPGRFSGRQFSNSRSEMNVSTLELGDSALYLCASSLDGGRYSPLHFGNGTRLTVT.

The CDR3 loop reads CASSMGTGLYEQYF. CDR3 nucleotides: TGCGCCAGCAGTATGGGGACAGGGCTCTACGAGCAGTACTTC. The genes are TRBV5-1 and TRBJ2-7; 9 bases are a match to TRBD1. Germline V gene data show CDR1 as SGHRS and CDR2 as YFSETQ. The CDR3 extends over 14 amino acids. The V gene end was trimmed by 5 bases and the J gene end by 3 bases; junction bases not matched to a gene: 6. Full variable domain (outside the CDR3, taken from reference TRBV5-1 and TRBJ2-7): KAGVTQTPRYLIKTRGQQVTLSCSPISGHRSVSWYQQTPGQGLQFLFEYFSETQRNKGNFPGRFSGRQFSNSRSEMNVSTLELGDSALYLCASSMGTGLYEQYFGPGTRLTVT.

The chain uses TRBV5-6 and TRBJ2-1; possible D gene TRBD2, 5 bases. This CDR3 comprises 14 residues. Between the trimmed V and J ends, which lost 1 base and 5 bases, there was a span of 10 bases. Germline CDR1 and CDR2: SGHDT and YYEEEE. This CDR3 is CASSLRGYHNEQFF. DNA of the CDR3: TGTGCCAGCAGCTTGAGAGGGTATCACAATGAGCAGTTCTTC.

In its sample, this clone was seen once. The chain recombines TRBV28 with TRBJ1-1; the D is unclear. Between the trimmed V and J ends, which lost 3 bases and 0 bases, there was a span of 14 bases. The CDR3 consists of 16 residues. Germline values: CDR1 MDHEN, CDR2 SYDVKM. CDR3 sequence (DNA): TGTGCCAGCAGTTTCGGCTACGTGACACTGAACACTGAAGCTTTCTTT. Translation gives CASSFGYVTLNTEAFF. Together with reference TRBV28 and TRBJ1-1, the CDR3 gives the full variable domain: DVKVTQSSRYLVKRTGEKVFLECVQDMDHENMFWYRQDPGLGLRLIYFSYDVKMKEKGDIPEGYSVSREKKERFSLILESASTNQTSMYLCASSFGYVTLNTEAFFGQGTRLTVV.

This clone is a singleton in its sample. The CDR3, as DNA: TGTGCCAGCTCACCACAGGGGGCAGGAGCCAAAAACATTCAGTACTTC. Protein product: CASSPQGAGAKNIQYF. V is TRBV18 and J is TRBJ2-4, with 7 bases aligning to TRBD1. The trim removed 1 base at V and 0 bases at J, leaving 3 bases unmatched. The germline V gene has CDR1 KGHSH and CDR2 LQKENI. CDR3 length equals 16 residues.

The chain combines TRBV7-9 with TRBJ2-7; 9 positions match TRBD1. The CDR3 extends over 15 amino acids. The junction had 9 bases not matched to a gene; V was cut back by 2 bases and J by 7 bases. Germline assignment: CDR1 SEHNR and CDR2 FQNEAQ (reference sequence). The CDR3 reads CASSLTGTGTLEQYF. In nucleotides, the CDR3 is TGTGCCAGCAGCTTAACCGGGACAGGGACTTTGGAGCAGTACTTC.

The J gene is TRBJ2-3, the V gene TRBV5-5, with TRBD1 identical over 8 bases. Per the germline V gene, CDR1 is SGHKS and CDR2 is YYEKEE (reference sequence). V was clipped by 4 bases and J by 4 bases; unmatched bases: 20. This CDR3 is 19 amino acids long. CDR3 in amino acids: CASSRTDLGQDPGPDTQYF. CDR3 DNA: TGTGCCAGCAGCCGGACCGACCTGGGACAGGACCCAGGCCCAGATACGCAGTATTTT.

The chain uses TRBV10-3 and TRBJ2-7; D not resolved. The CDR3 loop spans 13 amino acids. V was shortened by 4 bases and J by 3 bases, with 10 bases between the two germline ends. Germline assignment: CDR1 ENHRY and CDR2 SYGVKD. CDR3 DNA: TGTGCCATCAGTGCCAGGATTGACTACGAGCAGTACTTC. Its protein product is CAISARIDYEQYF.

This chain joins TRBV12-5 and TRBJ1-2; 8 positions agree with TRBD1. The V and J ends lost 6 bases and 3 bases, in that order; junction bases with no gene match: 3. The CDR3 covers 13 residues. CDR1 is LGHNT, CDR2 FRNRAP, per germline. The CDR3 bases are TGTGCTAGTGGCCCGGACAGGGACTATGGCTACACCTTC. As protein: CASGPDRDYGYTF.